Listed below are T cell receptor beta chains from one sample, sequenced in a study of blood T cell repertoires in COVID-19. Only in-frame clones appear in the TCRdb table, and some are missing; sequencing was by immunoSEQ multiplex PCR. The sample lists around 170,000 clones, 84% occurring once. Sequencing input: PBMCs or T cells enriched from blood (not recorded which). The receptors shown here come from a man aged 50 to 60 who had recovered from COVID-19. CDR3s include the opening cysteine and the closing phenylalanine or tryptophan. A D gene is named only where the DNA matches it firmly. Clone size is stated in some rows and not others, as once, few, many or a class when expanded.

clone size,J gene,V gene,D gene,CDR3 protein,CDR3 DNA
.,TRBJ2-7,TRBV5-4,.,CASSSESGPEYEQYF,TGTGCCAGCAGCTCAGAAAGCGGGCCGGAGTACGAGCAGTACTTC
.,TRBJ2-5,TRBV5-1,TRBD2,CASSSTSVRETQYF,TGCGCCAGCAGCTCAACTAGCGTTAGGGAGACCCAGTACTTC
.,TRBJ2-3,TRBV28,.,CASTAARGWTDTQYF,TGTGCCAGCACCGCCGCCAGGGGCTGGACAGATACGCAGTATTTT
.,TRBJ2-3,TRBV7-2,TRBD1,CASTRYRGPTDTQYF,TGTGCCAGCACGCGATACAGGGGACCCACAGATACGCAGTATTTT
.,TRBJ2-7,TRBV5-1,.,CASRRSTGRAEEQYF,TGCGCCAGCAGACGCTCAACAGGGAGGGCCGAGGAGCAGTACTTC
few,TRBJ1-6,TRBV3-1/TRBV3-2,.,CASSQDPNSPLHF,TGTGCCAGCAGCCAAGACCCGAATTCACCCCTCCACTTT
.,TRBJ2-7,TRBV5-1,TRBD2,CASSLGSSGGDEQYF,TGCGCCAGCAGCTTGGGATCCAGCGGGGGCGACGAGCAGTACTTC
.,TRBJ2-7,TRBV7-9,.,CASSLAQGYAYEQYF,TGTGCCAGCAGCTTAGCGCAGGGTTACGCCTACGAGCAGTACTTC
.,TRBJ1-1,TRBV2,.,CASSAGYVEAFF,TGTGCCAGCAGCGCAGGGTACGTTGAAGCTTTCTTT
.,TRBJ1-3,TRBV5-4,.,CASSGGSTGNTIYF,TGTGCCAGCAGCGGGGGGTCCACTGGAAACACCATATATTTT
.,TRBJ1-3,TRBV10-3,.,CAIRAAGQGNTIYF,TGTGCCATCAGGGCTGCGGGGCAAGGAAACACCATATATTTT
once,TRBJ1-4,TRBV7-3,TRBD1,CASSLQGVTTNEKLFF,TGTGCCAGCAGTCTTCAGGGGGTGACGACTAATGAAAAACTGTTTTTT
once,TRBJ2-7,TRBV6-5,.,CASRAQDGAYEQYF,TGTGCCAGCAGAGCACAGGATGGTGCCTACGAGCAGTACTTC
few,TRBJ2-1,TRBV18,.,CASSPQSAGDEQFF,TGTGCCAGCTCACCACAATCAGCGGGCGATGAGCAGTTCTTC
.,TRBJ2-7,TRBV27,.,CASSWRTQYF,TGTGCCAGCAGTTGGAGGACGCAGTACTTC
.,TRBJ2-5,TRBV5-4,TRBD2,CASSRGGSGGQETQYF,TGTGCCAGCAGCCGCGGGGGAAGCGGGGGACAAGAGACCCAGTACTTC
.,TRBJ1-5,TRBV27,TRBD1,CASSPSTRGPRNQPQHF,TGTGCCAGCAGTCCATCGACAAGGGGGCCGCGCAATCAGCCCCAGCATTTT
.,TRBJ2-5,TRBV20-1,.,CSASYQGTKTQYF,TGCAGTGCTAGTTATCAGGGCACAAAGACCCAGTACTTC